This T cell receptor (beta chain) was sequenced in a study of blood T cell repertoires in COVID-19. Overall study context: The United States, Italy and Spain provided the acute and convalescent COVID-19 samples. The cDNA or gDNA used as material had been derived from T cells, B-cell-depleted T cells, or PBMCs.

This CDR3 is built from 16 residues. V lost 5 bases and J lost 0, with 15 bases in between. CDR1 is LNHDA and CDR2 is SQIVND in the germline V gene (reference sequence). Original methodology: For nucleated cells, counts were estimated from reference gene primer amplification. The table came from immunoSEQ multiplex PCR; TCRdb's copy has only in-frame clones and leaves some out. D and trimming were read from the DNA, whereas the V and J calls and clone size are those reported in that table. The table lists some 220,000 clones, around 82% of them singletons. V usage is TRBV19 and J usage is TRBJ2-3, with D hard to call. Input material: peripheral blood. This receptor was identified in a woman in her sixties with acute or convalescent COVID-19. The CDR3 is CASSPLGRISTDTQYF. The CDR3 DNA follows: TGTGCCAGTAGTCCCCTCGGTAGAATTAGCACAGATACGCAGTATTTT.